The source of this TCR beta chain is a study of CD8 T cells in Susac syndrome. The trim removed 1 base at V and 2 bases at J, leaving 11 bases unmatched. The CDR3 totals 18 residues. The germline V gene has CDR1 PRHDT and CDR2 FYEKMQ (reference sequence). RNA totalling about 0.5 to 1 ug underwent reverse transcription with random hexamers. TCRdb passed the immunoSEQ multiplex PCR reads through MiXCR, listing each CDR3 protein once. Altogether about 200,000 distinct CDR3 sequences are present, 92% being singletons, with the ten largest covering 0.1% to 0.15%. The gene calls are TRBV13 and TRBJ2-5, with 9 bases identical to TRBD1. Sequencing input: CD8+ T cells from PBMCs. The receptor comes from a human donor with multiple sclerosis. CDR3 amino acids: CASSLDNRGPNPQETQYF. The DNA for the CDR3 is TGTGCCAGCAGCTTAGACAACAGGGGGCCAAACCCTCAAGAGACCCAGTACTTC.